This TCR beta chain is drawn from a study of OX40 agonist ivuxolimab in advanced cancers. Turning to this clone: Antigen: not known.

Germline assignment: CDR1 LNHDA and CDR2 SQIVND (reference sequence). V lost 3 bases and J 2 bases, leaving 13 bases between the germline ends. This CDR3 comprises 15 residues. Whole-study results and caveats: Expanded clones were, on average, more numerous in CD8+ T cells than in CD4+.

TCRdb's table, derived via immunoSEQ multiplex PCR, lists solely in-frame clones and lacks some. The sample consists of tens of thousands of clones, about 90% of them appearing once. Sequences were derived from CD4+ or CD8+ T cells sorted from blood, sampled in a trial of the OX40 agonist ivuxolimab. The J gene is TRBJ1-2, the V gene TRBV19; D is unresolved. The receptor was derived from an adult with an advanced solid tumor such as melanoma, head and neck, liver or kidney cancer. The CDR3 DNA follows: TGTGCCAGTAGTATCCCGGGGAATCTAAACTATGGCTACACCTTC. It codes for CASSIPGNLNYGYTF.